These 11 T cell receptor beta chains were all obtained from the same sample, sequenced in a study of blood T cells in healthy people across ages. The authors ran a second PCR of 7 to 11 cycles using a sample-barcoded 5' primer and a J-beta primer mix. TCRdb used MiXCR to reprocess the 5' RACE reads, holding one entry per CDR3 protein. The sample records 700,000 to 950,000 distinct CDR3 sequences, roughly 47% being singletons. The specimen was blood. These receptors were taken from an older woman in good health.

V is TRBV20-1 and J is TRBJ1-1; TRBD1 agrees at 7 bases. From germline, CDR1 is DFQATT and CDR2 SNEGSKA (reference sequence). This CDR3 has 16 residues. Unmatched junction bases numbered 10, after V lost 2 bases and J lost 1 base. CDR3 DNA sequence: TGCAGTGCTAGAACCCGAGGTGGGACAGCGAACACTGAAGCTTTCTTT. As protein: CSARTRGGTANTEAFF.

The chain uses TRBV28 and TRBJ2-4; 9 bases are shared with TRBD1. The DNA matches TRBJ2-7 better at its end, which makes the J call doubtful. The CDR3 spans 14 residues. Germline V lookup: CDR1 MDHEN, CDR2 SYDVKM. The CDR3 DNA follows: TGTGCCAGCTATGAAGGCGGGACAGGGAGCGAGCAGTACTTC. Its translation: CASYEGGTGSEQYF.

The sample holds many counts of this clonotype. Written as DNA, the CDR3 is TGTGCCAGCAGCCGGCTCCAAGAGACCCAGTACTTC. Translation gives CASSRLQETQYF. The genes are TRBV5-6 and TRBJ2-5; D gene ambiguous. The CDR3 sequence is 12 residues long. V lost 4 bases and J 1 base, leaving 5 bases between the germline ends. From germline, CDR1 is SGHDT and CDR2 YYEEEE. The entire variable domain, with the rest obtained from reference TRBV5-6 and TRBJ2-5, is as follows: DAGVTQSPTHLIKTRGQQVTLRCSPKSGHDTVSWYQQALGQGPQFIFQYYEEEERQRGNFPDRFSGHQFPNYSSELNVNALLLGDSALYLCASSRLQETQYFGPGTRLLVL.

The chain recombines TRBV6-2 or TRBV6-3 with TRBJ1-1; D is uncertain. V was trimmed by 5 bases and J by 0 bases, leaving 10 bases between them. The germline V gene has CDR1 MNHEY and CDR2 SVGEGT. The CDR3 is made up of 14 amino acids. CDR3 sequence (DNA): TGTGCCAGCAGTGCCCCCATGATGAACACTGAAGCTTTCTTT. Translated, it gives CASSAPMMNTEAFF.

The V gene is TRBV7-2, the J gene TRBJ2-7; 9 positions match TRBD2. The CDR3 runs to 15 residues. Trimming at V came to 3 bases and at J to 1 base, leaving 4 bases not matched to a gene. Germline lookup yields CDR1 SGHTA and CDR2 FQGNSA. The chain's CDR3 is CASSFELAGSYEQYF. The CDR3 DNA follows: TGTGCCAGCAGCTTCGAGCTAGCGGGATCCTACGAGCAGTACTTC.

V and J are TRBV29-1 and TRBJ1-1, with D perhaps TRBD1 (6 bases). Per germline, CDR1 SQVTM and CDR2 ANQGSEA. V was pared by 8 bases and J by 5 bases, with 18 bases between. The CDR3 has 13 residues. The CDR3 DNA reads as TGCAGCCTCACCCGGGACAAAGTGACTGAAGCTTTCTTT. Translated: CSLTRDKVTEAFF.

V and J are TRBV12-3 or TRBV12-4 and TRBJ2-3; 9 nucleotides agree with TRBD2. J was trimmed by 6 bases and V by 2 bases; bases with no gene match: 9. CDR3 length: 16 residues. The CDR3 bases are TGTGCCAGCAGTTTACGGCCGGGACTAGCTACGGATACGCAGTATTTT. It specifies CASSLRPGLATDTQYF.

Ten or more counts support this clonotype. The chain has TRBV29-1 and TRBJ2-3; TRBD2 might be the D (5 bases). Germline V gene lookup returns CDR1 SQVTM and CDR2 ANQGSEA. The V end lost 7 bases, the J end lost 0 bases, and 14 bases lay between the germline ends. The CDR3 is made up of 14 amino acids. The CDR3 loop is CSGLISASTDTQYF. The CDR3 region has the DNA TGCAGCGGCCTTATTAGCGCCAGCACAGATACGCAGTATTTT.

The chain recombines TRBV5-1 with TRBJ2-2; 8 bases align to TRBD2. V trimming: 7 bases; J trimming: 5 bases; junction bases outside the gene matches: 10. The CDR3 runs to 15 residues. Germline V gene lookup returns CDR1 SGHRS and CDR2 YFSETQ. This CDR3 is CASQRESGSTGELFF. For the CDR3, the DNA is TGCGCCAGCCAGCGCGAGAGCGGGAGTACCGGGGAGCTGTTTTTT. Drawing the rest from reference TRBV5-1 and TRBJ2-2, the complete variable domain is KAGVTQTPRYLIKTRGQQVTLSCSPISGHRSVSWYQQTPGQGLQFLFEYFSETQRNKGNFPGRFSGRQFSNSRSEMNVSTLELGDSALYLCASQRESGSTGELFFGEGSRLTVL.

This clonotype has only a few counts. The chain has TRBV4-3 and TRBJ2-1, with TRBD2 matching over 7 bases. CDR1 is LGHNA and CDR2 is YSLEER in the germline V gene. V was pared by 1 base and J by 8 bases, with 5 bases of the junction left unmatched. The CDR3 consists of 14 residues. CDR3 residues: CASSQVGGVDEQFF. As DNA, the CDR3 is TGCGCCAGCAGCCAAGTTGGGGGGGTCGATGAGCAGTTCTTC.

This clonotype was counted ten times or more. DNA of the CDR3: TGTGCCAGCAGTTACTCTGCCGGGACTAGCGGTGTAGAGCAGTTCTTC. This translates into CASSYSAGTSGVEQFF. The chain links TRBV6-6 to TRBJ2-1, with TRBD2 identical over 11 bases. Looked up from germline, CDR1 is MNHNY and CDR2 is SVGAGI (reference sequence). V trimming: 0 bases; J trimming: 10 bases; junction bases outside the gene matches: 8. This CDR3 is 16 amino acids long.